Following are 13 T cell receptor beta chains from one sample sequenced in a study of cytotoxic CD8 clonotypes in ibrutinib-treated CLL. TCRdb's copy holds only in-frame clones and misses some; the assay was immunoSEQ multiplex PCR. The sample has roughly 190,000 clones; around 70% are singletons. Source: PBMCs, taken after 24 months of ibrutinib treatment. These receptors were collected from a human donor with chronic lymphocytic leukemia.

The chain uses TRBV11-2 and TRBJ2-1; 7 nucleotides align to TRBD2. This CDR3 spans 15 amino acids. The junction had 6 bases not matched to a gene; V was cut back by 5 bases and J by 2 bases. Looked up from germline, CDR1 is SGHAT and CDR2 is FQNNGV. CDR3 region: CASSPQRDPYNEQFF. In DNA form, the CDR3 reads TGTGCCAGCAGCCCGCAGCGGGACCCCTACAATGAGCAGTTCTTC.

As regards this clone: The same CDR3 also results from other DNA sequences found in this sample. CDR3 sequence reads: CASSQETGTYGYTF. CDR3 sequence (DNA): TGCGCCAGCAGCCAAGAAACAGGCACCTATGGCTACACCTTC. The chain is built from TRBV4-3 and TRBJ1-2; D perhaps matches TRBD1 (5 bases). Germline loops: CDR1 LGHNA, CDR2 YSLEER. V lost 0 bases and J 4 bases, leaving 9 bases between the germline ends. The CDR3 covers 14 residues.

The V call is TRBV7-7, the J call TRBJ2-5, with 9 bases matching TRBD2. Germline V gene sequence: CDR1 SSHAT, CDR2 FNYEAQ (reference sequence). Trimming removed 2 bases from V and 4 bases from J; junction bases left unmatched: 5. The CDR3 consists of 15 residues. The CDR3 nucleotides read TGTGCCAGCAGCTTACCGGGCGGGAGGGGAGAGACCCAGTACTTC. Amino acids: CASSLPGGRGETQYF.

Regarding this clone: An end of the junction differs from the germline gene, which may be a read error. The chain joins TRBV10-3 to TRBJ1-2; D remains unclear. The CDR3 has 12 amino acids. CDR1 ENHRY and CDR2 SYGVKD come from the germline V gene. Here the CDR3 reads CAISDNLTTLRF. CDR3 coding DNA: TGTGCCATCAGTGATAATTTGACCACCCTCCGCTTC.

The J gene is TRBJ1-5, the V gene TRBV12-5, with TRBD1 matching 7 bases. The CDR3 contains 12 residues. J was trimmed by 7 bases and V by 8 bases; bases with no gene match: 5. CDR1 is LGHNT and CDR2 is FRNRAP in the germline V gene. The CDR3 coding sequence is TGTGCTAGTCAAAACAGGGGCCAGCCCCAGCATTTT. Its translation: CASQNRGQPQHF.

This clone was recorded a few times. This sequence joins TRBV19 and TRBJ2-1, with 7 bases lining up with TRBD2. Trimming at V came to 3 bases and at J to 2 bases, leaving 7 bases not matched to a gene. The CDR3 length is 16 residues. Germline values: CDR1 LNHDA, CDR2 SQIVND (reference sequence). The CDR3 bases are TGTGCCAGTAGTATTGGCGGGAGCCCTACCTACAATGAGCAGTTCTTC. Translated, it gives CASSIGGSPTYNEQFF.

This chain links TRBV5-6 with TRBJ1-5; D remains unclear. The CDR3 is 16 residues long. V was trimmed by 1 base and J by 1 base, leaving 12 bases between them. Looked up from germline, CDR1 is SGHDT and CDR2 is YYEEEE. DNA of the CDR3: TGTGCCAGCAGCTTGCGCCCAGGTGGAAGCAATCAGCCCCAGCATTTT. The encoded protein is CASSLRPGGSNQPQHF.

The chain carries TRBV14 and TRBJ1-2, with D perhaps matching TRBD1 (5 bases). V gave up 3 bases and J gave up 4 bases, with 15 bases separating them. CDR1 and CDR2 (germline): SGHDN, FVKESK. The CDR3 consists of 15 residues. The DNA of the CDR3 is TGTGCCAGCAGCCAGGGGGGACCCCTGGCCTATGGCTACACCTTC. This sequence encodes CASSQGGPLAYGYTF.

This clone occurred once. The chain combines TRBV5-1 with TRBJ2-5, with unresolved D. CDR3 length: 15 amino acids. Trimming took 4 bases from V and 1 from J, leaving 14 bases between them. Germline V gives CDR1 SGHRS, CDR2 YFSETQ. This CDR3 reads CASSHTNTVQETQYF. As DNA, the CDR3 is TGCGCCAGCAGCCACACTAATACGGTCCAAGAGACCCAGTACTTC.

This clone was recorded a few times. The chain employs TRBV27 and TRBJ2-7; 10 bases fit TRBD1. The junction had 9 bases not matched to a gene; V was cut back by 5 bases and J by 2 bases. Germline V gene sequence: CDR1 MNHEY, CDR2 SMNVEV (reference sequence). The CDR3 loop spans 16 amino acids. CDR3 in DNA: TGTGCCAGCAGTCTTAGACAGGGGGCGTTAGCCTACGAGCAGTACTTC. Encoded protein: CASSLRQGALAYEQYF.

The V and J genes are TRBV11-3 and TRBJ2-6, with D possibly matching TRBD2 (5 bases). This CDR3 has 16 amino acids. Germline lookup yields CDR1 SGHNT and CDR2 YENEEA. V shed 5 bases and J shed 0 bases, with 11 bases lying between them. The CDR3 spells CASSPGGYSGANVLTF. In DNA form, the CDR3 reads TGTGCCAGCAGCCCCGGCGGGTACTCTGGGGCCAACGTCCTGACTTTC.

This clone came up a few times. The chain recombines TRBV6-1 with TRBJ2-1; possibly TRBD1 for D (6 bases). The CDR3 consists of 13 residues. The germline V gene has CDR1 MNHNS and CDR2 SASEGT. Trimming took off 2 bases at V and 7 bases at J, with 9 bases between the two ends. As DNA, the CDR3 is TGTGCCAGCAGTGAAACAGGGTGGAATGAGCAGTTCTTC. Protein sequence: CASSETGWNEQFF.

This clone was observed once. The J gene is TRBJ2-7, the V gene TRBV6-5, with D possibly called TRBD1 or TRBD2 (5 bases each). This CDR3 spans 15 amino acids. Deletions cut 0 bases from V and 3 bases from J, with 12 bases between. Germline loops: CDR1 MNHEY, CDR2 SVGAGI. The CDR3 region is CASSYSERGIYEQYF. For the CDR3, the DNA is TGTGCCAGCAGTTACTCGGAGAGGGGTATCTACGAGCAGTACTTC.